The 19 T cell receptor beta chains presented below share a single source sample, sequenced in a study of CD8+ T cells in alopecia areata. RNA was extracted and reverse transcribed into cDNA as the sequencing template. Profiling relied on immunoSEQ multiplex PCR, and the TCRdb table lists in-frame clones only, not all of them. This table holds 110,000 to 150,000 clones, around 49% found once. The source material was CD4+ T cells sorted from blood, sampled at week 0. These receptors came from a human donor with alopecia areata.

This rearrangement joins TRBV29-1 to TRBJ1-2; D is ambiguous. The CDR3 runs to 9 residues. Germline loops: CDR1 SQVTM, CDR2 ANQGSEA. Trimming removed 3 bases from V and 7 bases from J, with 3 bases in between. Written as DNA, the CDR3 is TGCAGCGTTGATATTGGCTACACCTTC. It translates to CSVDIGYTF. Based on the CDR3 plus reference TRBV29-1 and TRBJ1-2, the full variable domain is SAVISQKPSRDICQRGTSLTIQCQVDSQVTMMFWYRQQPGQSLTLIATANQGSEATYESGFVIDKFPISRPNLTFSTLTVSNMSPEDSSIYLCSVDIGYTFGSGTRLTVV.

The chain is built from TRBV2 and TRBJ1-2; D uncertain. The CDR3 runs to 12 residues. Between the trimmed V and J ends, which lost 2 bases and 4 bases, there was a span of 5 bases. Germline V CDR1 and CDR2: SNHLY, FYNNEI. In DNA form, the CDR3 reads TGTGCCAGCAGTGAACGGTCCTATGGCTACACCTTC. As protein: CASSERSYGYTF.

On this clone itself: Other DNA sequences in this specimen translate into the identical CDR3. The rearrangement links TRBV29-1 to TRBJ2-4, with 8 bases lining up with TRBD1. There are 14 residues in the CDR3. CDR1 is SQVTM and CDR2 is ANQGSEA in the germline V gene. V shed 4 bases and J 2 bases; nucleotides not matched to a gene: 4. The CDR3 protein is CSVGQGRSKNIQYF. In DNA form, the CDR3 reads TGCAGCGTTGGACAGGGGAGGTCCAAAAACATTCAGTACTTC.

This chain links TRBV25-1 with TRBJ2-2; 9 nucleotides agree with TRBD1. Germline values: CDR1 MGHDK, CDR2 SYGVNS. J gave up 7 bases and V 6 bases, and 9 bases lay outside the gene matches. CDR3 length: 15 amino acids. CDR3 loop: CASSHRGRTGGELFF. The CDR3 DNA reads as TGTGCCAGCAGCCACAGGGGGCGTACGGGCGGGGAGCTGTTTTTT.

The rearrangement links TRBV29-1 to TRBJ2-3; D is undetermined. The ends were cut back, 7 bases at V and 2 bases at J, with 13 bases in the middle. The germline V gene has CDR1 SQVTM and CDR2 ANQGSEA. This CDR3 contains 13 residues. The CDR3 sequence: CSGWRSNTDTQYF. The CDR3 coding sequence is TGCAGCGGCTGGCGGTCCAACACAGATACGCAGTATTTT.

The gene calls are TRBV15 and TRBJ1-2; D unresolved. CDR3 size: 14 residues. The germline V and J ends were trimmed by 0 bases and 5 bases, with 10 bases remaining between them. Germline V lookup: CDR1 LNHNV, CDR2 YYDKDF (reference sequence). This CDR3 reads CATSRDFGPYGYTF. CDR3 nucleotide sequence: TGTGCCACCAGCAGAGATTTCGGCCCGTATGGCTACACCTTC. The full variable domain, rest sourced from reference TRBV15 and TRBJ1-2, is DAMVIQNPRYQVTQFGKPVTLSCSQTLNHNVMYWYQQKSSQAPKLLFHYYDKDFNNEADTPDNFQSRRPNTSFCFLDIRSPGLGDTAMYLCATSRDFGPYGYTFGSGTRLTVV.

This clone was observed a handful of times. This chain connects TRBV5-6 to TRBJ2-7, with D unclear. Germline V lookup: CDR1 SGHDT, CDR2 YYEEEE. The V and J ends lost 2 bases and 0 bases respectively, with 6 bases between them. The CDR3 runs to 13 residues. DNA for the CDR3: TGTGCCAGCAGCTTATCCAACTCCTACGAGCAGTACTTC. Translation: CASSLSNSYEQYF.

This clone showed up just a few times. The J gene is TRBJ1-2, the V gene TRBV29-1; no definite D call. The germline V gene has CDR1 SQVTM and CDR2 ANQGSEA. The CDR3 length is 14 residues. Trimming stripped 5 bases from V and 3 bases from J, with 16 bases between. CDR3 protein: CSVRKSGADYGYTF. The CDR3 DNA reads as TGCAGCGTTCGCAAGTCCGGCGCGGACTATGGCTACACCTTC.

The chain links TRBV5-4 to TRBJ1-2, with D tentatively TRBD1 (6 bases). V was cut by 4 bases and J by 6 bases, with 13 bases left in between. The germline CDR1 and CDR2 sequences are SGHNT and YYREEE (reference sequence). This CDR3 contains 13 residues. The CDR3 spells CASSPRGTNGYTF. The CDR3 DNA sequence: TGTGCCAGCAGCCCCCGGGGGACAAATGGCTACACCTTC.

The rearrangement uses TRBV29-1 and TRBJ2-7, with D possibly TRBD1 on 5 matching bases. The CDR3 consists of 11 residues. Trimming removed 5 bases at V and 4 bases at J, with 9 bases between. The germline V gene encodes CDR1 SQVTM and CDR2 ANQGSEA. The CDR3 loop reads CSVLQVYEQYF. The CDR3 DNA sequence: TGCAGCGTTTTACAGGTATACGAGCAGTACTTC.

This clone has only a few counts. The chain joins TRBV19 to TRBJ2-5; no clear D. Germline V CDR1 and CDR2: LNHDA, SQIVND (reference sequence). The CDR3 is 12 residues long. The V and J ends lost 3 bases and 6 bases respectively, with 8 bases between them. The CDR3 nucleotides are TGTGCCAGTAGTATCGACGCGAAGACCCAGTACTTC. This sequence encodes CASSIDAKTQYF.

The chain links TRBV7-2 to TRBJ1-3; perhaps TRBD1 as D (5 bases). Looked up from germline, CDR1 is SGHTA and CDR2 is FQGNSA. The CDR3 totals 16 residues. V was cut by 6 bases and J by 0 bases, with 15 bases left in between. The CDR3 coding sequence is TGTGCCAGCAGTCGCGACAGTCCCTCCTCTGGAAACACCATATATTTT. Amino acids: CASSRDSPSSGNTIYF.

This clone was counted once. J is TRBJ2-6 and V is TRBV6-1, with D possibly TRBD2 on 6 matching bases. The CDR3 runs 20 residues. V lost 4 bases and J 0 bases, leaving 22 bases between the germline ends. Germline CDR1 reads MNHNS; CDR2 reads SASEGT. The CDR3 coding sequence is TGTGCCAGCAGTGTGGCGGGACCCAGGAGTGGGATCTCTGGGGCCAACGTCCTGACTTTC. Translating it yields CASSVAGPRSGISGANVLTF.

This clone showed up many times. V usage is TRBV29-1 and J usage is TRBJ2-5; D tentatively fits TRBD1 or TRBD2 (5 bases each). Between the trimmed V and J ends, which lost 3 bases and 2 bases, there was a span of 10 bases. Germline V gene data show CDR1 as SQVTM and CDR2 as ANQGSEA. The CDR3 extends over 13 amino acids. This chain's CDR3 is CSVDRGPQETQYF. Written as DNA, the CDR3 is TGCAGCGTTGATCGGGGACCACAAGAGACCCAGTACTTC.

This clone occurred a few times. The gene calls are TRBV4-1 and TRBJ2-1; 9 bases fit TRBD2. CDR3 size: 15 residues. J was trimmed by 8 bases and V by 4 bases; bases with no gene match: 9. Germline values: CDR1 MGHRA, CDR2 YSYEKL. In DNA, the CDR3 is TGCGCCAGCAGCCGAGGGACTAGCCTGGGGGATGAGCAGTTCTTC. This encodes CASSRGTSLGDEQFF.

Note on this clone: One junction end disagrees with the germline gene, perhaps due to a read error. The chain uses TRBV11-2 and TRBJ2-7, with D possibly being TRBD1 (6 bases). The CDR3 length is 16 residues. Germline values: CDR1 SGHAT, CDR2 FQNNGV. The CDR3 region has the DNA TGTGCCAGCAGCTTAGGAGGAAAGACAGGACTTGGAGAGCAATACTTC. Residues: CASSLGGKTGLGEQYF. Full variable domain (missing parts from reference TRBV11-2 and TRBJ2-7): EAGVAQSPRYKIIEKRQSVAFWCNPISGHATLYWYQQILGQGPKLLIQFQNNGVVDDSQLPKDRFSAERLKGVDSTLKIQPAKLEDSAVYLCASSLGGKTGLGEQYFGPGTRLTVT.

This clone was counted between two and nine times. The chain joins TRBV19 to TRBJ1-4; 8 bases match TRBD1. The V and J ends lost 4 bases and 8 bases, in that order; junction bases with no gene match: 9. This CDR3 is built from 15 residues. Per germline, CDR1 LNHDA and CDR2 SQIVND (reference sequence). The CDR3 loop reads CASSTNRGDYEKLFF. CDR3 bases: TGTGCCAGTAGTACGAACAGGGGGGACTACGAAAAACTGTTTTTT. Supplemented by reference TRBV19 and TRBJ1-4, the full variable domain reads DGGITQSPKYLFRKEGQNVTLSCEQNLNHDAMYWYRQDPGQGLRLIYYSQIVNDFQKGDIAEGYSVSREKKESFPLTVTSAQKNPTAFYLCASSTNRGDYEKLFFGSGTQLSVL.

The V call is TRBV7-8, the J call TRBJ2-7; TRBD1 agrees at 9 bases. Germline V CDR1 and CDR2: SGHVS, FQNEAQ. The CDR3 sequence is 14 residues long. The ends lost 6 bases at V and 1 base at J; junction bases unmatched: 4. The CDR3 loop is CASRRTGASYEQYF. CDR3 in DNA: TGTGCCAGCAGACGGACAGGGGCTTCCTACGAGCAGTACTTC.

The chain has TRBV11-1 and TRBJ2-4, with D perhaps matching TRBD1 (5 bases). Germline assignment: CDR1 SGHAT and CDR2 FQDESV (reference sequence). The CDR3 spans 16 residues. With 1 base removed from V and 1 base from J, the gap between germline ends came to 11 bases. CDR3 nucleotide sequence: TGTGCCAGCAGCTTAGACAGGATTAATGCCAAAAACATTCAGTACTTC. Amino acid sequence: CASSLDRINAKNIQYF. The whole variable domain, filled in from reference TRBV11-1 and TRBJ2-4, reads EAEVAQSPRYKITEKSQAVAFWCDPISGHATLYWYRQILGQGPELLVQFQDESVVDDSQLPKDRFSAERLKGVDSTLKIQPAELGDSAMYLCASSLDRINAKNIQYFGAGTRLSVL.